This TCR beta chain stems from a study of control samples from healthy donors and cancer patients. This table comes from immunoSEQ multiplex PCR, and its TCRdb copy is limited to in-frame clones, with some not included. The top ten clones hold about 8.6% of a sample with over 65,000 clones, around 90% of them seen once. From germline, CDR1 is LNHNV and CDR2 YYDKDF (reference sequence). V lost 3 bases, J lost 9 bases, and 15 bases lay in between. The CDR3 sequence is 14 residues long. This chain links TRBV15 with TRBJ2-4, with a weak D call TRBD1 (6 bases). The origin of this receptor is a woman between 45 and 65 years old with colorectal cancer. The sample was PBMCs. CDR3 residues: CATSRENRDSIQYF. As DNA, the CDR3 is TGTGCCACCAGCAGGGAGAACAGGGATAGCATTCAGTACTTC.